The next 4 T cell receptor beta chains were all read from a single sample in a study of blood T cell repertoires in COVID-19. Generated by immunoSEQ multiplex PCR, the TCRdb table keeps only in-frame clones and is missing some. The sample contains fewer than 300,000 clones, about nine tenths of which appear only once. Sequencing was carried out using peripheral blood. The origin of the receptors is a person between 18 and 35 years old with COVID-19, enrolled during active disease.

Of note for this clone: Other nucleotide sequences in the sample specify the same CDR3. This chain's CDR3 is CASTPGGGYGYTF. The DNA for the CDR3 is TGTGCCAGCACCCCGGGAGGGGGCTATGGCTACACCTTC. The chain couples TRBV6-5 to TRBJ1-2; D may be TRBD1 (6 bases). Germline V gene lookup returns CDR1 MNHEY and CDR2 SVGAGI. The CDR3 is made up of 13 amino acids. Trimming removed 7 bases from V and 4 bases from J, with 13 bases in between.

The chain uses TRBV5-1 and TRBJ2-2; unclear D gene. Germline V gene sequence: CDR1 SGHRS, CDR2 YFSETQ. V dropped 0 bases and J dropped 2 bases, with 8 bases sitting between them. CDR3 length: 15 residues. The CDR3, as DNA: TGCGCCAGCAGCTTGGGACTTAATAACACCGGGGAGCTGTTTTTT. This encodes CASSLGLNNTGELFF.

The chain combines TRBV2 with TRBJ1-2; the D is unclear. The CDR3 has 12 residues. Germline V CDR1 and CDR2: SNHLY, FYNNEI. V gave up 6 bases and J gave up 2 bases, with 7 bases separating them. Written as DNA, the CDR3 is TGTGCCAGCAGGGAGGACAACTATGGCTACACCTTC. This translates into CASREDNYGYTF.

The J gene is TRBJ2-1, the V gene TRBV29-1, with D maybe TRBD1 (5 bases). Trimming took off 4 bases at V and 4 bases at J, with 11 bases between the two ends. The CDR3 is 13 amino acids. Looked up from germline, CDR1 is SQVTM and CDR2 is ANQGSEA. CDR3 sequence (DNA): TGCAGCGTTGGGCAGGGCTTTTACAATGAGCAGTTCTTC. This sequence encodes CSVGQGFYNEQFF.